This entry describes one TCR beta chain. Its matching antigen is unknown. This specimen belongs to a study of T cells after yellow fever vaccination. Regarding the study as a whole: The presence of abundant clonotypes contaminating from the bulk population was possible in FACS-sorted repertoires. The study found a weaker secondary response that peaked faster, day 5 versus 15. After the booster, approximately 96% of CD4 and approximately 90% of CD8 primary-response clones were re-detected.

Template switching by 5'RACE produced TCR cDNA, adding a universal primer site and UMIs. TCRdb itself ran the 5' RACE reads through MiXCR, one entry per CDR3 protein. Of a few hundred thousand distinct CDR3 sequences in the sample, about 5.2% are singletons; the top ten hold 3% to 4%. This CDR3 region has 14 residues. The V end was cut by 5 bases, the J end by 2 bases, with 15 bases between. Germline loops: CDR1 DFQATT, CDR2 SNEGSKA (reference sequence). Sequences were derived from CD4+ T cells sorted from PBMCs, sampled on the day of the yellow fever booster vaccination. The sequence derives from a man aged 18 to 35 who received the YFV17D yellow fever vaccine. V gene TRBV20-1 combines with J gene TRBJ2-5; D not resolved. This chain's CDR3 is CSAPEFGTQETQYF. CDR3 bases: TGCAGTGCTCCCGAGTTCGGAACTCAAGAGACCCAGTACTTC.